The TCR beta chain under discussion was sequenced for a study of tumor and adjacent non-tumor tissue in lung cancer. About the research overall: The patients, approximately nine men and 4 to 6 women, were about 30 to 85 with stage I to III disease.

The CDR3 sequence is 13 residues long. This sample's RNA came from whole unsorted tissue. In regard to this clonotype: The junction departs from germline at one end; a sequencing error may be responsible.

A modified ARM-PCR protocol with three rounds of nested PCR amplified TCRbeta. TCRdb re-called the multiplex PCR reads with MiXCR, one entry per CDR3 protein. The sample holds approximately 130,000 distinct CDR3 sequences; about 66% are singletons and the top ten take roughly 13%. Sequencing used lung tumor tissue. The receptor comes from a young man with non-small cell lung cancer. The genes are TRBV12-3 or TRBV12-4 and TRBJ2-7; D is ambiguous. CDR3 coding DNA: TGTGCCAACAGTTTTTCCGGTACGGACGAACAGTACTTC. Translated: CANSFSGTDEQYF.